This T cell receptor (beta chain) was documented in a study of blood T cell repertoires in COVID-19. The CDR3 spans 15 residues. Looked up from germline, CDR1 is MDHEN and CDR2 is SYDVKM. Germline trimming cut 5 bases from V and 5 bases from J; bases unmatched to any gene: 6. Data came from immunoSEQ multiplex PCR; TCRdb stores just in-frame clones and leaves some out. The sample includes around 100,000 clones, around 83% seen only once; the top ten take under 8%. The material sequenced was peripheral blood. The sequence came from a man in his 70s with acute or convalescent COVID-19. The chain has TRBV28 and TRBJ1-4; 9 bases map to TRBD1. CDR3 sequence reads: CASSAPGTGNEKLFF. In DNA, the CDR3 is TGTGCCAGCAGTGCACCCGGGACAGGGAATGAAAAACTGTTTTTT.